The 18 T cell receptor beta chains in this list originate from one sample, sequenced in a study of T cell changes during pregnancy in multiple sclerosis. Some clones are missing from TCRdb's copy, which holds only in-frame ones; the method was immunoSEQ multiplex PCR. The table records about 80,000 clones, under 95% of them present only once. Material: peripheral blood, obtained after pregnancy. The receptor set was obtained from a female donor in good health, enrolled as a control in a pregnancy study.

The chain has TRBV6-5 and TRBJ2-1; D is unresolved. Germline loops: CDR1 MNHEY, CDR2 SVGAGI. There are 15 residues in the CDR3. V dropped 8 bases and J dropped 8 bases, with 22 bases sitting between them. CDR3 residues: CASQRSDFGSDEQFF. In nucleotides, the CDR3 is TGTGCCAGCCAACGGAGCGACTTTGGTTCGGATGAGCAGTTCTTC.

J is TRBJ2-1 and V is TRBV7-9; 9 bases line up with TRBD2. Looked up from germline, CDR1 is SEHNR and CDR2 is FQNEAQ (reference sequence). The CDR3 covers 13 residues. V lost 5 bases and J lost 10; bases outside the gene matches: 6. The CDR3, as DNA: TGTGCCAGCAGCGCGACTAGCGGAGGGGAGCAGTTCTTC. As protein: CASSATSGGEQFF.

CDR3: CASSRGVTSGKDYEQYF. CDR3 DNA: TGTGCCAGCAGCCGGGGGGTGACTAGCGGGAAGGACTACGAGCAGTACTTC. This chain links TRBV9 with TRBJ2-7; 11 positions match TRBD2. The CDR3 extends over 17 amino acids. The germline gives CDR1 SGDLS, CDR2 YYNGEE. The V and J ends lost 4 bases and 3 bases, in that order; junction bases with no gene match: 12.

V is TRBV28 and J is TRBJ1-3; D uncertain. V was cut by 3 bases and J by 0 bases, with 6 bases left in between. Germline values: CDR1 MDHEN, CDR2 SYDVKM. The CDR3 extends over 14 amino acids. CDR3 sequence (DNA): TGTGCCAGCAGTTTTGAGGGCTCTGGAAACACCATATATTTT. Amino acid sequence: CASSFEGSGNTIYF.

This clone was seen just once. This chain joins TRBV18 and TRBJ1-2; a possible D gene is TRBD1 (6 bases). The CDR3 runs to 13 residues. V was shortened by 0 bases and J by 7 bases, with 9 bases between the two germline ends. Germline CDR1 KGHSH, CDR2 LQKENI. This chain's CDR3 is CASSPPTRGGYTF. The CDR3 nucleotides are TGTGCCAGCTCACCACCGACCAGGGGTGGCTACACCTTC.

This chain links TRBV5-4 with TRBJ2-2; D unresolved. The V gene's germline CDR1 is SGHNT and CDR2 YYREEE (reference sequence). The V gene lost 5 bases and the J gene lost 7 bases, with 15 bases spanning the gap. This CDR3 comprises 14 residues. CDR3 amino acids: CASSSPSPGGELFF. In DNA form, the CDR3 reads TGTGCCAGCAGTTCCCCTTCCCCCGGCGGGGAGCTGTTTTTT. The full variable domain, in which reference TRBV5-4 and TRBJ2-2 provide the parts outside the CDR3, is ETGVTQSPTHLIKTRGQQVTLRCSSQSGHNTVSWYQQALGQGPQFIFQYYREEENGRGNFPPRFSGLQFPNYSSELNVNALELDDSALYLCASSSPSPGGELFFGEGSRLTVL.

The V gene is TRBV19, the J gene TRBJ2-5, with TRBD2 as a possible D gene (5 bases). The V and J ends lost 2 bases and 5 bases respectively, with 18 bases between them. The V gene's germline CDR1 is LNHDA and CDR2 SQIVND (reference sequence). This CDR3 is built from 16 residues. The CDR3 DNA is TGTGCCAGTAGTATATCCTGGACCCGAAGGGAGGAGACCCAGTACTTC. Protein sequence: CASSISWTRREETQYF.

V usage is TRBV4-3 and J usage is TRBJ2-3; TRBD1 matches at 10 bases. The CDR3 is made up of 15 amino acids. Germline loops: CDR1 LGHNA, CDR2 YSLEER. After removal of 2 bases from V and 3 bases from J, the junction contained 2 bases not matched to a gene. The CDR3 loop is CASSQRQGATDTQYF. The CDR3 coding sequence is TGCGCCAGCAGCCAACGACAGGGGGCAACAGATACGCAGTATTTT.

The chain couples TRBV4-3 to TRBJ2-7, with TRBD1 as a possible D gene (6 bases). The ends were cut back, 1 base at V and 6 bases at J, with 16 bases in the middle. The CDR3 is 15 amino acids. Germline V gene sequence: CDR1 LGHNA, CDR2 YSLEER. CDR3 nucleotide sequence: TGCGCCAGCAGCCAAGGCCCCACAGGGTCGAGCGAGCAGTACTTC. Its translation is CASSQGPTGSSEQYF.

The CDR3 coding sequence is TGTGCCAGCCACAAGGGACCCCGGGACAGGGGGTCTGGTGGAAACACCATATATTTT. Translating gives CASHKGPRDRGSGGNTIYF. This chain uses TRBV7-2 with TRBJ1-3, with 11 bases identical to TRBD1. This CDR3 is built from 19 residues. Germline V gene data show CDR1 as SGHTA and CDR2 as FQGNSA. V shed 8 bases and J 3 bases; nucleotides not matched to a gene: 18.

The chain combines TRBV29-1 with TRBJ2-3, with 15 bases lining up with TRBD2. Losses at the gene ends were 6 bases for V and 7 bases for J; bases not matched to a gene: 5. The CDR3 sequence is 14 residues long. The germline CDR1 and CDR2 sequences are SQVTM and ANQGSEA. CDR3 DNA: TGCAGCGTCGATGGGACTAGCGGGGGGTATACGCAGTATTTT. Translating it yields CSVDGTSGGYTQYF.

The rearrangement links TRBV18 to TRBJ2-2; D gene ambiguous. CDR3 length: 16 amino acids. CDR1 is KGHSH, CDR2 LQKENI, per germline. V was trimmed by 3 bases and J by 7 bases, leaving 18 bases between them. The CDR3 here is CASSPFAFSIVGELFF. The CDR3 coding sequence is TGTGCCAGCTCACCCTTCGCTTTCAGTATTGTCGGGGAGCTGTTTTTT.

This clone has a handful of counts. The chain uses TRBV19 and TRBJ2-3; no definite D call. Trimming took 3 bases from V and 0 from J, leaving 10 bases between them. This CDR3 comprises 15 residues. CDR1 is LNHDA and CDR2 is SQIVND in the germline V gene (reference sequence). The CDR3 here is CASSITGSSTDTQYF. In DNA, the CDR3 is TGTGCCAGTAGTATTACCGGGTCTAGCACAGATACGCAGTATTTT.

The chain employs TRBV28 and TRBJ1-3; 8 nucleotides match TRBD1. V shed 6 bases and J 4 bases; nucleotides not matched to a gene: 5. This CDR3 is 14 amino acids long. CDR1 MDHEN and CDR2 SYDVKM come from the germline V gene. CDR3 region: CASSTSGGGNTIYF. The CDR3, as DNA: TGTGCCAGCAGCACCTCAGGGGGCGGAAACACCATATATTTT.

This sequence joins TRBV28 and TRBJ2-7, with a possible D match to TRBD1 (6 bases). Between the trimmed V and J ends, which lost 2 bases and 4 bases, there was a span of 21 bases. Germline V gives CDR1 MDHEN, CDR2 SYDVKM. CDR3 length equals 17 residues. This CDR3 reads CASSLTRGGPLGYEQYF. CDR3 nucleotide sequence: TGTGCCAGCAGTTTAACCCGTGGGGGCCCGCTAGGGTACGAGCAGTACTTC.

The chain links TRBV7-6 to TRBJ2-7; 8 nucleotides match TRBD2. V lost 0 bases and J lost 0; bases outside the gene matches: 1. The CDR3 sequence is 15 residues long. Germline CDR1 reads SGHVS; CDR2 reads FNYEAQ. The CDR3 nucleotides are TGTGCCAGCAGCTTAGCACTAGCGGACTCCTACGAGCAGTACTTC. Translating gives CASSLALADSYEQYF. The whole variable domain, remainder taken from reference TRBV7-6 and TRBJ2-7, is GAGVSQSPRYKVTKRGQDVALRCDPISGHVSLYWYRQALGQGPEFLTYFNYEAQQDKSGLPNDRFSAERPEGSISTLTIQRTEQRDSAMYRCASSLALADSYEQYFGPGTRLTVT.

This clone has only one observation. V is TRBV7-9 and J is TRBJ2-3; 8 bases map to TRBD1. V dropped 11 bases and J dropped 10; count of bases not matched to a gene: 11. This CDR3 is built from 12 residues. CDR1 is SEHNR and CDR2 is FQNEAQ in the germline V gene (reference sequence). This CDR3 is CAVNRGKGSQYF. The DNA for the CDR3 is TGTGCCGTCAACAGGGGGAAGGGATCGCAGTATTTT.

The chain combines TRBV19 with TRBJ2-7; D possibly corresponds to TRBD1 (6 bases). CDR1 is LNHDA and CDR2 is SQIVND in the germline V gene (reference sequence). The CDR3 is made up of 13 amino acids. Deletions cut 4 bases from V and 5 bases from J, with 12 bases between. Written as DNA, the CDR3 is TGTGCCAGTAGTACCTACAGGGCTCACGAGCAGTACTTC. Translating it yields CASSTYRAHEQYF.